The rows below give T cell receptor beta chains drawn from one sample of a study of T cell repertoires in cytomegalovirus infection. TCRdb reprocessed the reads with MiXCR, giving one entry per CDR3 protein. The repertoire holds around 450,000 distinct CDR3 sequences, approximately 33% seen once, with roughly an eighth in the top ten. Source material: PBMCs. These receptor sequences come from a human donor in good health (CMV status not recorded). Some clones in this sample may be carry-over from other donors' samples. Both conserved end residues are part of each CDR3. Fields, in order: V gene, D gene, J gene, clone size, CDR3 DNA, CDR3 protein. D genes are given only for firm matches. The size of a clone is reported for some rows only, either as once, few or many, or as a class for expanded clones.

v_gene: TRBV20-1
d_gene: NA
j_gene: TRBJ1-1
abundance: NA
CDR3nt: TGCAGTGCCCCTGGGTGGTATGCGGCTTTCTTT
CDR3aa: CSAPGWYAAFF

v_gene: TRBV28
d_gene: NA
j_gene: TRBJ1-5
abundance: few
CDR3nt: TGTGCCAGCAGTACCCGGGACCATCGGTATCAGCCCCAGCATTTT
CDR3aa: CASSTRDHRYQPQHF

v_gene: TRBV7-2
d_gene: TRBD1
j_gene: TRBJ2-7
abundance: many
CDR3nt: TGTGCCAGCAGCTTTGGACAGGGGGCGATCGAGCAGTACTTC
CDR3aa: CASSFGQGAIEQYF

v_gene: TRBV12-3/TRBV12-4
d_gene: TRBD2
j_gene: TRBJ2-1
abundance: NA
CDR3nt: TGTGCCAGCAGTTCCGGGACTAGCCGTTACAATGAGCAGTTCTTC
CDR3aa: CASSSGTSRYNEQFF

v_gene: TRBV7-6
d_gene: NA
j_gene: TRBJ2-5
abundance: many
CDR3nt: TGTGCCAGCAGCCCCAGCGGGTCAGGGCAAGAGACCCAGTACTTC
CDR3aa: CASSPSGSGQETQYF

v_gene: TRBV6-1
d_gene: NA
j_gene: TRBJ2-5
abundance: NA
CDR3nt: TGTGCCAGCAGTTCCGGACCTATCCAGTACTTC
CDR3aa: CASSSGPIQYF

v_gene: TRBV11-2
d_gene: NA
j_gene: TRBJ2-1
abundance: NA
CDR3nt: TGTGCCAGCAGTCCAGTGAGCTCCTACAATGAGCAGTTCTTC
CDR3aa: CASSPVSSYNEQFF

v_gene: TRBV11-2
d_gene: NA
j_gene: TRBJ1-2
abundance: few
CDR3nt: TGTGCCAGCAGCGCCGGACGGGCTAACTATGGCTACACCTTC
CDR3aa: CASSAGRANYGYTF

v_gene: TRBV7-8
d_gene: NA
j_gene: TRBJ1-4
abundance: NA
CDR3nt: TGTGCCATCATCACCTGGGCAGGGACCAATGAAAAACATTTTTTT
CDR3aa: CAIITWAGTNEKHFF

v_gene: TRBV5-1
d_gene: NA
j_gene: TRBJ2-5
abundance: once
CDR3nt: TGCGCCAGCAGCTCCGGGACGCCAAAAGAGACCCAGTACTTC
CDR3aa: CASSSGTPKETQYF

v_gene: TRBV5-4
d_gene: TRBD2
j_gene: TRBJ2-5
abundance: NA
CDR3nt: TGTGCCAGCAGCCCGGGACTAGCGGATCAAGAGACCCAGTACTTC
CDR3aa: CASSPGLADQETQYF

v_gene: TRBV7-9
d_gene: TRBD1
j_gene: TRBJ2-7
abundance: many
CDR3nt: TGTGCCAGCAGCTATACAGGGGGCAGCCCTTACGAGCAGTACTTC
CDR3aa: CASSYTGGSPYEQYF

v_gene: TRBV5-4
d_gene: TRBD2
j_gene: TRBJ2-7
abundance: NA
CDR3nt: TGTGCCAGCAGCTTTGGGGGGGTGGCCGAGCAGTACTTC
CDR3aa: CASSFGGVAEQYF

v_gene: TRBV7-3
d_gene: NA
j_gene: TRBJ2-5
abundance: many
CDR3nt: TGTGCCAGCAGCTTAATGCAATCTGAAGAGACCCAGTACTTC
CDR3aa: CASSLMQSEETQYF

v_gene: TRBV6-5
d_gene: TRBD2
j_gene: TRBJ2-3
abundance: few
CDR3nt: TGTGCCAGCAGTTACAAGTTCTGGGCTAGCGGGGGGGCAGATACGCAGTATTTT
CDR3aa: CASSYKFWASGGADTQYF

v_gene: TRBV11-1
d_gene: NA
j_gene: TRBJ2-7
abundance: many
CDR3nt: TGTGCCAGCAGCTTAGCGTCCCGAGCAAGCGAGCAGTACTTC
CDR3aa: CASSLASRASEQYF

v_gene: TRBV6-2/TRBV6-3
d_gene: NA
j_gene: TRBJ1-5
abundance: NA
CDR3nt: TGTGCCAGCAGTCCAGGGACGGTGTATCAGCCCCAGCATTTT
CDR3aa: CASSPGTVYQPQHF

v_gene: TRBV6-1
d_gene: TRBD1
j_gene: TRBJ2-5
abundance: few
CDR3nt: TGTGCCAGCAGCTCCAACCGGGACAGCCAAGAGACCCAGTACTTC
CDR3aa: CASSSNRDSQETQYF

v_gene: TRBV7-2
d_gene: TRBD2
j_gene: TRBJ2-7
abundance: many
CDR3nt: TGTGCCAGCAGCCGACTTGGACTAGCAACCTACGAGCAGTACTTC
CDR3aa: CASSRLGLATYEQYF

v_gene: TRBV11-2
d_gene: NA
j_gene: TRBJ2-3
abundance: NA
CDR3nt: TGTGCCAGCAGCTTAGTTGTAAAAATACACGTGCCCACAGATACGCAGTATTTT
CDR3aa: CASSLVVKIHVPTDTQYF

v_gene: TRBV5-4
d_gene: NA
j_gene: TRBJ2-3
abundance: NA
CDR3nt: TGTGCCAGCAGCATCTGGGTGAGCACAGATACGCAGTATTTT
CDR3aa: CASSIWVSTDTQYF

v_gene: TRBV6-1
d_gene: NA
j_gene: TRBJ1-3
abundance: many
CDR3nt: TGTGCCAGCAGTGAAAGGGCAGGTCTACACTCTGGAAACACCATATATTTT
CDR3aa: CASSERAGLHSGNTIYF

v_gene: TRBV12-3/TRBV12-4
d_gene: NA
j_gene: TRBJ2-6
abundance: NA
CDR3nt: TGTGCCAGCAGTCTTATAACTGGGGCCAACGTCCTGACTTTC
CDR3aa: CASSLITGANVLTF

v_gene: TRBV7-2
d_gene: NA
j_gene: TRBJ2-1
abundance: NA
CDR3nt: TGTGTCAGCAGCCCGGGTCTACTCAATAATGAGCATTTCTTC
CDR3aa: CVSSPGLLNNEHFF

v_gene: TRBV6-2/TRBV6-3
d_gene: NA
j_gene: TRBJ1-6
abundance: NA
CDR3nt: TGTGCCAGCAGCCTCCGGGACAAGCTTAGGTCCCTCCACTTT
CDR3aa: CASSLRDKLRSLHF

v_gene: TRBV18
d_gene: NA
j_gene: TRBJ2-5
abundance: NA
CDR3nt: TGTGCCAGCTCACCACTACTACAAGAGACCCAGTACTTC
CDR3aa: CASSPLLQETQYF

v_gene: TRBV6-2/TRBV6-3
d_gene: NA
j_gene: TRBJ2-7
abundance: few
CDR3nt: TGTGCCAGCAGTTACCGGCAGTTCCAGTCCTACGAGCAGTACTTC
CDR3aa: CASSYRQFQSYEQYF

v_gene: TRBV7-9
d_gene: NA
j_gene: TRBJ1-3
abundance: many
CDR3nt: TGTGCCAGCAGCTCCCACACGACAGTCTCTGGAAACACCATATATTTT
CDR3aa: CASSSHTTVSGNTIYF

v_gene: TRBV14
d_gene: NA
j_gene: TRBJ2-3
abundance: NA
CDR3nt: TGTGCCAGCAGCCAAGATCAAGGCTCTACAGATACGCAGTATTTT
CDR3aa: CASSQDQGSTDTQYF

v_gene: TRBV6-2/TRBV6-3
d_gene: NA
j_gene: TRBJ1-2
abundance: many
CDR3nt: TGTGCCAGCAGTTCGGGACGTCGGGGGTATGGCTACACCTTC
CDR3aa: CASSSGRRGYGYTF

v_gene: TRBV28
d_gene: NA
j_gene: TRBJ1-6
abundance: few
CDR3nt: TGTGCCAGCACAAGGACCAATTCACCCCTCCACTTT
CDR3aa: CASTRTNSPLHF

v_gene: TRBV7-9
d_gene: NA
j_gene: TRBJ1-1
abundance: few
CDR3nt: TGTGCCAGCAGCGCTGATGGGGGAAGGGCTGAAGCTTTCTTT
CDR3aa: CASSADGGRAEAFF

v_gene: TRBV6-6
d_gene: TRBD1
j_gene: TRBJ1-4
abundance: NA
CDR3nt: TGTGCCAGCAGTTATGGGACAGCAACTAATGAAAAACTGTTTTTT
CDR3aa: CASSYGTATNEKLFF

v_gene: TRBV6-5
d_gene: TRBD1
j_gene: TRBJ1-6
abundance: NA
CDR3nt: TGTGCCAGCAGTTCACGACAGGGTAATAATTCACCCCTCCACTTT
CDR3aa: CASSSRQGNNSPLHF

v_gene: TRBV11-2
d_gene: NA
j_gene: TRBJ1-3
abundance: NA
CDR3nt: TGTGCCAGCAGCTCACCGGGCCGAGCCGACGGAAACACCATATATTTT
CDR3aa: CASSSPGRADGNTIYF

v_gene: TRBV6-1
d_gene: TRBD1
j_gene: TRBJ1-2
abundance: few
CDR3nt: TGTGCCAGCAGACTGACCGGAGCAGGGGGTGGCTACACCTTC
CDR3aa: CASRLTGAGGGYTF

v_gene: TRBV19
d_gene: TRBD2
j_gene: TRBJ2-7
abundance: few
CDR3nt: TGTGCCAGTAGCCCGGGACTAGTGTCCTACGAGCAGTACTTC
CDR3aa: CASSPGLVSYEQYF

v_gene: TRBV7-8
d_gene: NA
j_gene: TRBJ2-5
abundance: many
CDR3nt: TGTGCCAGCAGCTTCCGGGTGGGAGGGACCCAGTACTTC
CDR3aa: CASSFRVGGTQYF

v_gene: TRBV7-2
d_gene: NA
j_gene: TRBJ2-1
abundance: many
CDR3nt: TGTGCCAGCAGCCCCGGACTGGTTTCCTACAATGAGCAGTTCTTC
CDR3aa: CASSPGLVSYNEQFF

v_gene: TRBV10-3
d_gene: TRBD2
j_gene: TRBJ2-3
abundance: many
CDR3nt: TGTGCCATCAGTGACCCTCTAGCGGGACGCACAGATACGCAGTATTTT
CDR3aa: CAISDPLAGRTDTQYF

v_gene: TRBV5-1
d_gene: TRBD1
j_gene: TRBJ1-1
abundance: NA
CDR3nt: TGCGCCAGCAGCTTGGATTGGACAGGGATGAACACTGAAGCTTTCTTT
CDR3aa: CASSLDWTGMNTEAFF

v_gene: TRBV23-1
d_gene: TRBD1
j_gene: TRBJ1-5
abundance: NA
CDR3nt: TGCGCCAGCAGTCAAGACAGGGAACCAAGCAATCAGCCCCAGCATTTT
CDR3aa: CASSQDREPSNQPQHF

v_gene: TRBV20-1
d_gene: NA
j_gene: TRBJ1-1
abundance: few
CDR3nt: TGCAGTGCTAGGGTAGCGAACACTGAAGCTTTCTTT
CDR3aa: CSARVANTEAFF

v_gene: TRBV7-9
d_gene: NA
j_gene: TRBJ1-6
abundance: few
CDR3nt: TGTGCCAGCAGCTTAGAGAGCTATAATTCACCCCTCCACTTT
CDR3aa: CASSLESYNSPLHF

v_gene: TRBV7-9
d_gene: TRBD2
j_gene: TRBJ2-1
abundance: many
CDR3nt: TGTGCCAGCAGCCAAGGACTAGCGGGGGGGTCCCGGCAGTTCTTC
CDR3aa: CASSQGLAGGSRQFF

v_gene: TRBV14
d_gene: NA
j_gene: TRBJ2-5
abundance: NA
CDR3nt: TGTGCCAGCAGCCAAATGTGGGGGCAGGGGACCCAGTACTTC
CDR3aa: CASSQMWGQGTQYF

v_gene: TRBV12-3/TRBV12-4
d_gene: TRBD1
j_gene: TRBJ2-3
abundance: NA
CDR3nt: TGTGCCAGCAGGGGGACAGGGCGGCCAGATACGCAGTATTTT
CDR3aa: CASRGTGRPDTQYF

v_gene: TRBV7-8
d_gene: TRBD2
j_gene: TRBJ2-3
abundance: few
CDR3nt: TGTGCCAGCAGCACGTACGAGGCGGGGGGTAGGACAGATACGCAGTATTTT
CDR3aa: CASSTYEAGGRTDTQYF

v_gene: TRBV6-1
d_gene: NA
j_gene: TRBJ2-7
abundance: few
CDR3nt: TGTGCCAGCAGTCCAATTGGGACCGAGGCATCCTACGAGCAGTACTTC
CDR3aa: CASSPIGTEASYEQYF

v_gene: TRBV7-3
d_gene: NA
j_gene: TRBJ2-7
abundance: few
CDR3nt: TGTGCCAGCAGCTTAACGCTCGGAGGCGAGCAGTACTTC
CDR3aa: CASSLTLGGEQYF

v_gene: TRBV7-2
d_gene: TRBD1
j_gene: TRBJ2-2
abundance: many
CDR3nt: TGTGCCAGCAGCTCCCGGACAGGGGGGAACACCGGGGAGCTGTTTTTT
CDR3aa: CASSSRTGGNTGELFF

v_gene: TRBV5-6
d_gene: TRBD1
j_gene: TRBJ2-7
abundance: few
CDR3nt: TGTGCCAGCAGCTACCGGACAGGGCTCGGCGAGCAGTACTTC
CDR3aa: CASSYRTGLGEQYF

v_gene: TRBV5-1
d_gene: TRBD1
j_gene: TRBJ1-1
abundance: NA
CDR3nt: TGCGCCAGCAGCATGGGCACAGGGGTAGATTCAGCTGAAGCTTTCTTT
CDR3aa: CASSMGTGVDSAEAFF

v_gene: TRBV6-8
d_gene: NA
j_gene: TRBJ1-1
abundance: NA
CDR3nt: TGTGCCAGCAGTTACTCGAGGCTAACTGAAGCTTTCTTT
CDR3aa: CASSYSRLTEAFF

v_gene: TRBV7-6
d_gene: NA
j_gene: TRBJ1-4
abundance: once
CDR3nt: TGTGCCAGCAGCGACATCCTGGAAGGTGCTAATGAAAAACTGTATTTT
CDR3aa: CASSDILEGANEKLYF